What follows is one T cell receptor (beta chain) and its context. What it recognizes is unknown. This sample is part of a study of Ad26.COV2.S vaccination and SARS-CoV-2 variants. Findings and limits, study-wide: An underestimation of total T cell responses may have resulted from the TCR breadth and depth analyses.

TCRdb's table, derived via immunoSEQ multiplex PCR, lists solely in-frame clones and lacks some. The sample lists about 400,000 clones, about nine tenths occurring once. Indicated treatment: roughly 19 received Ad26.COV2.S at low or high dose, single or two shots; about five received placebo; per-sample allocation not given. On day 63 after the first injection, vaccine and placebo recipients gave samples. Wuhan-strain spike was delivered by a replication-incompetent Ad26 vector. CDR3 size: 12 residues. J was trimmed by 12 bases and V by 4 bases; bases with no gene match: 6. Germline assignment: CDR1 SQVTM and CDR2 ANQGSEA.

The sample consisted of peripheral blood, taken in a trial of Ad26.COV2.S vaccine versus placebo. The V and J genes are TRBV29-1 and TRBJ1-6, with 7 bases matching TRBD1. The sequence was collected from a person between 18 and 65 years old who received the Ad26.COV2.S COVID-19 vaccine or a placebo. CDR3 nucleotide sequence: TGCAGCGTTGGGGACAGCCGAGGACCCCTCCACTTT. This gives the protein CSVGDSRGPLHF.